A selection of T cell receptor beta chains follows, all from one sample in a study of technical replicates of blood from a few donors. The data were produced by immunoSEQ multiplex PCR, yet TCRdb's version contains in-frame clones alone and is incomplete. The sample carries some 70,000 clones, roughly 93% recorded once. Sequencing was performed on T cells isolated from PBMCs. Receptors originate from a human donor in good health. Each CDR3 is given with its conserved first and last residue. Fields, in order: clone size, J gene, V gene, D gene, CDR3 DNA, CDR3 protein. The D gene is left open where the match is weak. Not all rows give a size; the values are once, few, many and, for expanded clones, a class.

abundance: -
j_gene: TRBJ2-7
v_gene: TRBV18
d_gene: TRBD2
CDR3nt: TGTGCCAGCTCACCACCCGGGGGGGGCTCCTACGAGCAGTACTTC
CDR3aa: CASSPPGGGSYEQYF

abundance: -
j_gene: TRBJ1-2
v_gene: TRBV7-2
d_gene: -
CDR3nt: TGTGCCAGCAGCGTCAGGGGATATGGCTACACCTTC
CDR3aa: CASSVRGYGYTF

abundance: -
j_gene: TRBJ2-1
v_gene: TRBV5-6
d_gene: TRBD2
CDR3nt: TGTGCCAGCAGCTTGTTTCTGGCGGGAGTTGCGCGGTGGAATGAGCAGTTCTTC
CDR3aa: CASSLFLAGVARWNEQFF

abundance: -
j_gene: TRBJ2-3
v_gene: TRBV7-9
d_gene: -
CDR3nt: TGTGCCAGCAGCTGGGGCCTAGGGGATACGCAGTATTTT
CDR3aa: CASSWGLGDTQYF

abundance: -
j_gene: TRBJ1-2
v_gene: TRBV25-1
d_gene: -
CDR3nt: TGTGCCAGCAGTGAATTGGGCCAGCCATATGGCTACACCTTC
CDR3aa: CASSELGQPYGYTF

abundance: -
j_gene: TRBJ2-2
v_gene: TRBV2
d_gene: TRBD2
CDR3nt: TGTGCCTGCCGACTAGCGGGAGGGCCGGGCACCGGGGAGCTGTTTTTT
CDR3aa: CACRLAGGPGTGELFF

abundance: -
j_gene: TRBJ2-1
v_gene: TRBV27
d_gene: TRBD2
CDR3nt: TGTGCCACTCAGGGGACTAGCGTAATGAATGAGCAGTTCTTC
CDR3aa: CATQGTSVMNEQFF

abundance: -
j_gene: TRBJ1-4
v_gene: TRBV15
d_gene: -
CDR3nt: TGTGCCACCAGCGTAGAAGCCCTGGTGACATCTGGTGAAAAACTGTTTTTT
CDR3aa: CATSVEALVTSGEKLFF

abundance: -
j_gene: TRBJ1-1
v_gene: TRBV25-1
d_gene: -
CDR3nt: TGTGCCAGCACTAATCCGAGGACTGAAGCTTTCTTT
CDR3aa: CASTNPRTEAFF

abundance: -
j_gene: TRBJ2-5
v_gene: TRBV7-3
d_gene: -
CDR3nt: TGTGCCAGCAGCTTAATTCTGACAGCACTACCTCAAGAGACCCAGTACTTC
CDR3aa: CASSLILTALPQETQYF

abundance: -
j_gene: TRBJ1-3
v_gene: TRBV4-1
d_gene: -
CDR3nt: TGCGCCAGCAGCCATTTACAGGTGAACACCATATATTTT
CDR3aa: CASSHLQVNTIYF

abundance: -
j_gene: TRBJ2-7
v_gene: TRBV9
d_gene: TRBD2
CDR3nt: TGTGCCAGCAGCCGGACTAGCGGGAGCCACGAGCAGTACTTC
CDR3aa: CASSRTSGSHEQYF

abundance: -
j_gene: TRBJ1-5
v_gene: TRBV30
d_gene: -
CDR3nt: TGTGCCTGGAGCAACGGTCGTCATCAGCCCCAGCATTTT
CDR3aa: CAWSNGRHQPQHF

abundance: -
j_gene: TRBJ2-3
v_gene: TRBV28
d_gene: -
CDR3nt: TGTGCCAGCAGTTTCGGCGGCCCCTTGTTCACAGATACGCAGTATTTT
CDR3aa: CASSFGGPLFTDTQYF

abundance: -
j_gene: TRBJ1-5
v_gene: TRBV27
d_gene: TRBD1
CDR3nt: TGTGCCAGCAGTTTTGGGGACAGGGGCCCCCAGCATTTT
CDR3aa: CASSFGDRGPQHF

abundance: -
j_gene: TRBJ2-2
v_gene: TRBV10-3
d_gene: -
CDR3nt: TGTGCCATCAGTGACCTGGTGCAGGAGGCCACCGGGGAGCTGTTTTTT
CDR3aa: CAISDLVQEATGELFF

abundance: -
j_gene: TRBJ2-7
v_gene: TRBV9
d_gene: -
CDR3nt: TGTGCCAGCAGCTATAGGGAAGGGGCTTCCGAGCAGTACTTC
CDR3aa: CASSYREGASEQYF

abundance: -
j_gene: TRBJ2-1
v_gene: TRBV13
d_gene: TRBD1
CDR3nt: TGTGCCAGCAGCTTAGCGTGGACAGGGGGCAATGAGCAGTTCTTC
CDR3aa: CASSLAWTGGNEQFF

abundance: -
j_gene: TRBJ2-5
v_gene: TRBV7-9
d_gene: -
CDR3nt: TGTGCCAGCAGCCCCACGCAAGCAGGGACCCAGTACTTC
CDR3aa: CASSPTQAGTQYF

abundance: -
j_gene: TRBJ2-2
v_gene: TRBV9
d_gene: -
CDR3nt: TGTGCCAGCAGCATCACCTGGAGGGTGGAAACCGGGGAGCTGTTTTTT
CDR3aa: CASSITWRVETGELFF

abundance: -
j_gene: TRBJ2-1
v_gene: TRBV19
d_gene: TRBD2
CDR3nt: TGTGCCTCCGGACTAGCGGGAGGGAATGAGCAGTTCTTC
CDR3aa: CASGLAGGNEQFF

abundance: -
j_gene: TRBJ1-1
v_gene: TRBV28
d_gene: -
CDR3nt: TGTGCCAGCAGTTTAACCCGAGGGTCCACTGAAGCTTTCTTT
CDR3aa: CASSLTRGSTEAFF

abundance: -
j_gene: TRBJ2-1
v_gene: TRBV7-3
d_gene: -
CDR3nt: TGTGCCAGCAGCTTAAAAGGGCAGGGATACAATGAGCAGTTCTTC
CDR3aa: CASSLKGQGYNEQFF

abundance: -
j_gene: TRBJ2-7
v_gene: TRBV7-9
d_gene: -
CDR3nt: TGTGCCTGCGGACAGAAGGCCTACGAGCAGTACTTC
CDR3aa: CACGQKAYEQYF

abundance: -
j_gene: TRBJ2-5
v_gene: TRBV10-3
d_gene: -
CDR3nt: TGTGCCATCAGTGAGTCTGAAAGGACAGCCGCACACTTC
CDR3aa: CAISESERTAAHF

abundance: -
j_gene: TRBJ1-4
v_gene: TRBV10-3
d_gene: -
CDR3nt: TGTGCCATCAGTGGTGGTGCCCCCTATAATGAAAAACTGTTTTTT
CDR3aa: CAISGGAPYNEKLFF

abundance: -
j_gene: TRBJ1-2
v_gene: TRBV28
d_gene: -
CDR3nt: TGTGCCAGCAAAGGAGGGAACCTTGGCTACACCTTC
CDR3aa: CASKGGNLGYTF

abundance: -
j_gene: TRBJ1-2
v_gene: TRBV5-8
d_gene: -
CDR3nt: TGTGCCAGCAGCTTGGACGGAGTCTATGGCTACACCTTC
CDR3aa: CASSLDGVYGYTF

abundance: -
j_gene: TRBJ2-5
v_gene: TRBV7-3
d_gene: -
CDR3nt: TGTGCCAGCAGCTTAAGGGCGGGGGAGACCCAGTACTTC
CDR3aa: CASSLRAGETQYF

abundance: -
j_gene: TRBJ1-1
v_gene: TRBV29-1
d_gene: TRBD1
CDR3nt: TGCAGCGTTGAAGATCTTTCACAGGGGGAAGAAGCTTTCTTT
CDR3aa: CSVEDLSQGEEAFF

abundance: -
j_gene: TRBJ1-1
v_gene: TRBV28
d_gene: -
CDR3nt: TGTGCCAGCAGCCGCAATGGCAACACTGAAGCTTTCTTT
CDR3aa: CASSRNGNTEAFF

abundance: -
j_gene: TRBJ2-1
v_gene: TRBV4-2
d_gene: -
CDR3nt: TGTGCCAGCAGCCAAGATTTAGATGAGCAGTTCTTC
CDR3aa: CASSQDLDEQFF

abundance: -
j_gene: TRBJ2-3
v_gene: TRBV15
d_gene: TRBD1
CDR3nt: TGTGCCACCAGCAGACGGACAGGGTCCAGCACAGATACGCAGTATTTT
CDR3aa: CATSRRTGSSTDTQYF

abundance: -
j_gene: TRBJ2-3
v_gene: TRBV7-9
d_gene: TRBD1
CDR3nt: TGTGCCAGCAGCCCCCCCGACAGGGGACCAGATACGCAGTATTTT
CDR3aa: CASSPPDRGPDTQYF

abundance: -
j_gene: TRBJ2-7
v_gene: TRBV6-1
d_gene: TRBD1
CDR3nt: TGTGCCAGCAGTGACTACAGGGGCAACTACGAGCAGTACTTC
CDR3aa: CASSDYRGNYEQYF

abundance: -
j_gene: TRBJ1-5
v_gene: TRBV5-8
d_gene: -
CDR3nt: TGTGCCAGCAGCTTGCAACAGCCCCAGCATTTT
CDR3aa: CASSLQQPQHF

abundance: -
j_gene: TRBJ2-1
v_gene: TRBV9
d_gene: -
CDR3nt: TGTGCCAGCAGCCTTCTCCGGGACAGGGTCTATCAGCGGGAGGACAATGAGCAGTTCTTC
CDR3aa: CASSLLRDRVYQREDNEQFF

abundance: -
j_gene: TRBJ1-1
v_gene: TRBV6-5
d_gene: -
CDR3nt: TGTGCCAGCAGTTATAACGGGAACACTGAAGCTTTCTTT
CDR3aa: CASSYNGNTEAFF

abundance: -
j_gene: TRBJ1-2
v_gene: TRBV6-5
d_gene: -
CDR3nt: TGTGCCAGCACCAACGGGGGGGATGGCTACACCTTC
CDR3aa: CASTNGGDGYTF

abundance: -
j_gene: TRBJ2-3
v_gene: TRBV30
d_gene: -
CDR3nt: TGTGCCTGGAGTGCGGGAGTCGGGGATACGCAGTATTTT
CDR3aa: CAWSAGVGDTQYF

abundance: -
j_gene: TRBJ1-3
v_gene: TRBV6-6
d_gene: -
CDR3nt: TGTGCCAGCAATAGCGTATCTGGAAACACCATATATTTT
CDR3aa: CASNSVSGNTIYF

abundance: -
j_gene: TRBJ1-2
v_gene: TRBV18
d_gene: -
CDR3nt: TGTGCCAGCTCACCACCCCCGAGGTCGGGCTACACCTTC
CDR3aa: CASSPPPRSGYTF

abundance: -
j_gene: TRBJ1-5
v_gene: TRBV4-1
d_gene: TRBD1
CDR3nt: TGCGCCAGCAGCCCGGGACAGAAGAATCAGCCCCAGCATTTT
CDR3aa: CASSPGQKNQPQHF

abundance: -
j_gene: TRBJ2-7
v_gene: TRBV7-9
d_gene: TRBD1
CDR3nt: TGTGCCAGCAGCTTAATAGGGACAGGGAAGGGAGAGCAGTACTTC
CDR3aa: CASSLIGTGKGEQYF

abundance: -
j_gene: TRBJ1-5
v_gene: TRBV7-3
d_gene: -
CDR3nt: TGTGCCAGCAGCCGTGGAGGGGGGGCGTGGCCCCAGCATTTT
CDR3aa: CASSRGGGAWPQHF

abundance: -
j_gene: TRBJ2-2
v_gene: TRBV7-9
d_gene: TRBD2
CDR3nt: TGTGCCAGCAGCTTATTTGGTAGCGGGAGAGGGAACACCGGGGAGCTGTTTTTT
CDR3aa: CASSLFGSGRGNTGELFF

abundance: -
j_gene: TRBJ1-1
v_gene: TRBV5-1
d_gene: -
CDR3nt: TGCGCCAGCAGCTTGCCAGGGATGAACACTGAAGCTTTCTTT
CDR3aa: CASSLPGMNTEAFF

abundance: -
j_gene: TRBJ1-5
v_gene: TRBV29-1
d_gene: TRBD1
CDR3nt: TGCAGCGTTGCAGGGGGCGGCAATCAGCCCCAGCATTTT
CDR3aa: CSVAGGGNQPQHF

abundance: -
j_gene: TRBJ2-7
v_gene: TRBV28
d_gene: -
CDR3nt: TGTGCCAGCAGTTTAGAGAGGCCGGAGCAGTACTTC
CDR3aa: CASSLERPEQYF

abundance: -
j_gene: TRBJ2-5
v_gene: TRBV6-5
d_gene: -
CDR3nt: TGTGCCAGTTACAGTCAAGAGACCCAGTACTTC
CDR3aa: CASYSQETQYF

abundance: once
j_gene: TRBJ1-5
v_gene: TRBV2
d_gene: TRBD1
CDR3nt: TGTGCCAGCTCGGGACAGGATCATAGCAATCAGCCCCAGCATTTT
CDR3aa: CASSGQDHSNQPQHF

abundance: -
j_gene: TRBJ2-3
v_gene: TRBV9
d_gene: TRBD1
CDR3nt: TGTGCCAGCAGCTCCGGACAGGTCAGCACAGATACGCAGTATTTT
CDR3aa: CASSSGQVSTDTQYF

abundance: -
j_gene: TRBJ2-5
v_gene: TRBV27
d_gene: TRBD1
CDR3nt: TGTGCCAGCAGACCCATTGGACAGGTAGAGACCCAGTACTTC
CDR3aa: CASRPIGQVETQYF

abundance: -
j_gene: TRBJ2-1
v_gene: TRBV6-5
d_gene: TRBD2
CDR3nt: TGTGCCAGCAGTTCCCCGGGACTAGCGGGAGTTTATGAGCAGTTCTTC
CDR3aa: CASSSPGLAGVYEQFF

abundance: few
j_gene: TRBJ2-7
v_gene: TRBV6-5
d_gene: -
CDR3nt: TGTGCCAGCAGTTACGGCAGGACCTACGAGCAGTACTTC
CDR3aa: CASSYGRTYEQYF